This passage covers 32 T cell receptor beta chains from one sample sequenced in a study of blood T cell repertoires in COVID-19. Data came from immunoSEQ multiplex PCR; TCRdb stores just in-frame clones and leaves some out. The data show 250,000 to 300,000 clones, with under 95% seen just once and 2.3% held by the top ten. Sequencing used PBMCs or T cells enriched from blood (not recorded which). The receptors derive from a woman in her 40s with acute COVID-19.

The gene calls are TRBV9 and TRBJ1-1; 8 bases match TRBD1. This CDR3 comprises 15 residues. Germline assignment: CDR1 SGDLS and CDR2 YYNGEE. With V trimmed by 2 bases and J by 11 bases, 14 bases remained unmatched. The CDR3 is CASSVGQGGIGLAFF. For the CDR3, the DNA is TGTGCCAGCAGCGTCGGACAGGGAGGGATTGGGTTGGCTTTCTTT.

V and J are TRBV24-1 and TRBJ2-7; 8 bases align to TRBD2. V was pared by 5 bases and J by 3 bases, with 5 bases of the junction left unmatched. The CDR3 extends over 14 amino acids. CDR1 KGHDR and CDR2 SFDVKD come from the germline V gene. In DNA, the CDR3 is TGTGCCACCAGTGCCACCGGGGGGGACTACGAGCAGTACTTC. This translates into CATSATGGDYEQYF.

In its sample, this clone was seen once. This sequence joins TRBV2 and TRBJ1-5; D is unclear. The CDR3 consists of 14 residues. Germline V gives CDR1 SNHLY, CDR2 FYNNEI. Trimming left V 4 bases short and J 2 bases short, with 9 bases between. The CDR3 reads CASSAGFRNQPQHF. CDR3 bases: TGTGCCAGCAGTGCAGGTTTTCGCAATCAGCCCCAGCATTTT.

J is TRBJ2-7 and V is TRBV28; 8 nucleotides align to TRBD1. J lost 6 bases, V lost 4 bases, and 8 bases had no gene match. Germline CDR1 reads MDHEN; CDR2 reads SYDVKM. The CDR3 is 14 residues long. This CDR3 reads CASSSGQGVIEQYF. Here the CDR3 DNA reads TGTGCCAGCAGTTCCGGACAGGGTGTCATCGAGCAGTACTTC.

This rearrangement joins TRBV7-9 to TRBJ2-1; TRBD2 matches at 9 bases. The CDR3 sequence is 15 residues long. From germline, CDR1 is SEHNR and CDR2 FQNEAQ (reference sequence). J lost 7 bases, V lost 5 bases, and 9 bases had no gene match. The CDR3 here is CASSPTRLAGNEQFF. In DNA form, the CDR3 reads TGTGCCAGCAGCCCAACGCGGCTAGCGGGGAATGAGCAGTTCTTC.

The chain carries TRBV3-1 (or the pseudogene TRBV3-2) and TRBJ2-7, with D hard to call. The V end lost 5 bases, the J end lost 4 bases, and 12 bases lay between the germline ends. The germline gives CDR1 LGHDT, CDR2 YNNKEL (reference sequence). This CDR3 has 13 amino acids. CDR3 DNA sequence: TGTGCCAGCAGCTCCCAGACTCGTTACGAGCAGTACTTC. This encodes CASSSQTRYEQYF.

The chain has TRBV14 and TRBJ1-1; D remains ambiguous. The CDR3 contains 13 residues. Germline CDR1 SGHDN, CDR2 FVKESK. Trimming removed 4 bases at V and 0 bases at J, with 6 bases between. As DNA, the CDR3 is TGTGCCAGCAGCCCCCAGGTGAACACTGAAGCTTTCTTT. It encodes CASSPQVNTEAFF.

The V call is TRBV5-1, the J call TRBJ1-1; no reliable D call. V lost 6 bases and J lost 7, with 22 bases in between. CDR1 SGHRS and CDR2 YFSETQ come from the germline V gene. This CDR3 region has 15 residues. CDR3 sequence (DNA): TGCGCCAGCAAGAACCGGGGAGCCCCCCTAGATGAAGCTTTCTTT. It yields the protein CASKNRGAPLDEAFF. The whole variable domain, filled in from reference TRBV5-1 and TRBJ1-1, reads KAGVTQTPRYLIKTRGQQVTLSCSPISGHRSVSWYQQTPGQGLQFLFEYFSETQRNKGNFPGRFSGRQFSNSRSEMNVSTLELGDSALYLCASKNRGAPLDEAFFGQGTRLTVV.

This sequence joins TRBV5-1 and TRBJ2-5; tentative D call: TRBD1 (5 bases). From germline, CDR1 is SGHRS and CDR2 YFSETQ. The CDR3 length is 16 residues. Trimming shortened V by 0 bases and J by 3 bases, and 15 bases separated the two germline ends. The CDR3: CASSLVPGRQEETQYF. CDR3 nucleotide sequence: TGCGCCAGCAGCTTGGTTCCAGGGCGTCAAGAAGAGACCCAGTACTTC.

The chain couples TRBV9 to TRBJ1-5, with a tentative D call TRBD1 (6 bases). The CDR3 spans 15 residues. With 4 bases removed from V and 3 bases from J, the gap between germline ends came to 14 bases. Germline assignment: CDR1 SGDLS and CDR2 YYNGEE. CDR3 sequence reads: CASSPRGALNQPQHF. CDR3 in DNA: TGTGCCAGCAGCCCCAGGGGAGCCCTCAATCAGCCCCAGCATTTT.

This chain connects TRBV18 to TRBJ2-5; TRBD2 agrees at 13 bases. This CDR3 spans 16 amino acids. The junction had 6 bases not matched to a gene; V was cut back by 3 bases and J by 5 bases. Germline CDR1 KGHSH, CDR2 LQKENI. In DNA, the CDR3 is TGTGCCAGCTCACCCACTAGCGGGGGGGCCGGCGAGACCCAGTACTTC. Residues: CASSPTSGGAGETQYF.

The chain recombines TRBV24-1 with TRBJ2-5; 8 positions agree with TRBD2. The CDR3 is made up of 13 amino acids. J lost 4 bases, V lost 9 bases, and 6 bases had no gene match. The V gene's germline CDR1 is KGHDR and CDR2 SFDVKD. The DNA of the CDR3 is TGTGCCACCTCTCAAGCGGGGGCAGAGACCCAGTACTTC. It codes for CATSQAGAETQYF.

The V call is TRBV5-5, the J call TRBJ1-2; perhaps TRBD1 as D (6 bases). CDR3 length: 15 amino acids. Germline V CDR1 and CDR2: SGHKS, YYEKEE (reference sequence). Between the trimmed V and J ends, which lost 4 bases and 5 bases, there was a span of 18 bases. The CDR3 is CASSPETGWRYGYTF. The CDR3 region has the DNA TGTGCCAGCAGCCCGGAGACAGGCTGGAGGTATGGCTACACCTTC.

The CDR3 region is CAWSGDRGYNSPLHF. The CDR3 DNA reads TGTGCCTGGAGTGGGGACAGGGGATATAATTCACCCCTCCACTTT. The chain recombines TRBV30 with TRBJ1-6; 10 nucleotides match TRBD1. Trimming removed 1 base from V and 4 bases from J; junction bases left unmatched: 1. Per germline, CDR1 GTSNPN and CDR2 SVGIG (reference sequence). CDR3 length: 15 residues.

CDR3 DNA: TGTGCCAGCAGCCACCCGGGCTCTGGAAACACCATATATTTT. Encoded protein: CASSHPGSGNTIYF. V usage is TRBV14 and J usage is TRBJ1-3; D gene ambiguous. The V end was cut by 3 bases, the J end by 0 bases, with 6 bases between. Germline V gene lookup returns CDR1 SGHDN and CDR2 FVKESK. This CDR3 has 14 residues.

V is TRBV30 and J is TRBJ2-3; weak D call: TRBD2 (6 bases). Germline V gene data show CDR1 as GTSNPN and CDR2 as SVGIG (reference sequence). V was shortened by 4 bases and J by 2 bases, with 19 bases between the two germline ends. This CDR3 is 16 amino acids long. The CDR3 protein is CAWTQGLQRHTDTQYF. CDR3 DNA sequence: TGTGCCTGGACCCAGGGACTGCAACGACACACAGATACGCAGTATTTT.

The chain recombines TRBV24-1 with TRBJ1-4, with 7 bases that match TRBD1. This CDR3 is built from 16 residues. Germline CDR1 is KGHDR and CDR2 is SFDVKD. Trimming cost V 4 bases and J 7 bases; bases outside gene matches: 11. CDR3 in amino acids: CATSDRSTGPGEKLFF. The CDR3 bases are TGTGCCACCAGTGACCGGTCGACAGGGCCCGGTGAAAAACTGTTTTTT.

This clone was counted between two and nine times. The rearrangement joins TRBV18 to TRBJ1-2; D is perhaps TRBD1 (6 bases). The germline V and J ends were trimmed by 5 bases and 5 bases, with 12 bases remaining between them. Germline lookup yields CDR1 KGHSH and CDR2 LQKENI. The CDR3 runs to 13 residues. CDR3 coding DNA: TGTGCCAGCTCAGAACTCAGGGGTTATGGCTACACCTTC. It yields the protein CASSELRGYGYTF.

The chain carries TRBV10-3 and TRBJ2-1, with 9 bases identical to TRBD2. The CDR3 has 17 residues. V was pared by 0 bases and J by 6 bases, with 9 bases of the junction left unmatched. Germline CDR1 ENHRY, CDR2 SYGVKD. Written as DNA, the CDR3 is TGTGCCATCAGTGAGTCTAGCAAGGGACTAGCCACCAATGAGCAGTTCTTC. Protein product: CAISESSKGLATNEQFF.

J is TRBJ1-1 and V is TRBV5-1, with 10 bases matching TRBD1. The CDR3 runs 13 residues. Germline V lookup: CDR1 SGHRS, CDR2 YFSETQ. V lost 4 bases, J lost 6 bases, and 3 bases stayed unmatched. For the CDR3, the DNA is TGCGCCAGCAGCCCCGGACAGGGGGCTGAAGCTTTCTTT. It translates to CASSPGQGAEAFF.

V gene TRBV7-3 combines with J gene TRBJ1-2; 7 bases map to TRBD1. Germline CDR1 and CDR2: SGHTA and FQGTGA. The V segment lost 5 bases and the J segment 7 bases; nucleotides outside the gene matches: 10. The CDR3 covers 14 residues. The CDR3 region is CASSPSRQGAGYTF. For the CDR3, the DNA is TGTGCCAGCAGCCCCTCCCGACAGGGAGCTGGCTACACCTTC.

The chain joins TRBV28 to TRBJ2-2; 10 bases align to TRBD2. Germline V gene lookup returns CDR1 MDHEN and CDR2 SYDVKM. CDR3 length equals 17 residues. V lost 2 bases and J lost 6; bases outside the gene matches: 9. The CDR3 loop is CASSLPRLAGQSGELFF. The DNA of the CDR3 is TGTGCCAGCAGTTTACCACGACTAGCGGGCCAATCCGGGGAGCTGTTTTTT.

The J gene is TRBJ2-1, the V gene TRBV7-9, with 7 bases lining up with TRBD1. V lost 3 bases and J lost 8; bases outside the gene matches: 1. Germline V gives CDR1 SEHNR, CDR2 FQNEAQ (reference sequence). The CDR3 runs 12 residues. As DNA, the CDR3 is TGTGCCAGCAGCTTCGACAGGGATGAGCAGTTCTTC. Protein product: CASSFDRDEQFF.

The genes are TRBV20-1 and TRBJ1-1; D unclear. Germline V gene lookup returns CDR1 DFQATT and CDR2 SNEGSKA (reference sequence). The CDR3 totals 11 residues. V was cut by 6 bases and J by 5 bases, with 10 bases left in between. CDR3 DNA: TGCAGTGCCAAACTCGGGACTGAAGCTTTCTTT. Amino acids: CSAKLGTEAFF.

This chain connects TRBV2 to TRBJ2-3; 8 bases agree with TRBD2. CDR3 length equals 13 residues. Germline values: CDR1 SNHLY, CDR2 FYNNEI. V shed 5 bases and J 3 bases; nucleotides not matched to a gene: 1. DNA for the CDR3: TGTGCCAGCAGTCCTAGCGGGACAGATACGCAGTATTTT. It specifies CASSPSGTDTQYF.

The chain employs TRBV12-3 or TRBV12-4 and TRBJ2-7; 7 bases align to TRBD2. The CDR3 runs to 13 residues. Trimming removed 6 bases from V and 3 bases from J; junction bases left unmatched: 5. The CDR3 DNA sequence: TGTGCCAGCAGACCTAGCGGCAGCTACGAGCAGTACTTC. Protein: CASRPSGSYEQYF.

V is TRBV9 and J is TRBJ2-3; D remains unclear. CDR3 length: 14 amino acids. Trimming cost V 0 bases and J 2 bases, with 7 bases left between them. Per germline, CDR1 SGDLS and CDR2 YYNGEE. CDR3 region: CASSVGRNTDTQYF. Here the CDR3 DNA reads TGTGCCAGCAGCGTAGGGCGGAACACAGATACGCAGTATTTT. Full variable domain (rest looked up from reference TRBV9 and TRBJ2-3): DSGVTQTPKHLITATGQRVTLRCSPRSGDLSVYWYQQSLDQGLQFLIQYYNGEERAKGNILERFSAQQFPDLHSELNLSSLELGDSALYFCASSVGRNTDTQYFGPGTRLTVL.

In nucleotides, the CDR3 is TGCGCCAGCAGCTCCCGGGGGGGCGAGCAGTACTTC. Translated: CASSSRGGEQYF. The chain joins TRBV5-1 to TRBJ2-7, with 8 bases lining up with TRBD2. With V trimmed by 3 bases and J by 6 bases, 2 bases remained unmatched. CDR1 and CDR2 (germline): SGHRS, YFSETQ. The CDR3 is 12 residues long. The full variable domain, completed using reference TRBV5-1 and TRBJ2-7, is KAGVTQTPRYLIKTRGQQVTLSCSPISGHRSVSWYQQTPGQGLQFLFEYFSETQRNKGNFPGRFSGRQFSNSRSEMNVSTLELGDSALYLCASSSRGGEQYFGPGTRLTVT.

The DNA for the CDR3 is TGTGCCAGCAGAGGACAGGGATCTAGCACAGATACGCAGTATTTT. Protein product: CASRGQGSSTDTQYF. The J gene is TRBJ2-3, the V gene TRBV2; 8 nucleotides line up with TRBD1. V gave up 6 bases and J gave up 0 bases; unmatched junction bases: 5. This CDR3 has 15 amino acids. The germline CDR1 and CDR2 sequences are SNHLY and FYNNEI.

The gene calls are TRBV2 and TRBJ1-2; 8 bases match TRBD1. CDR1 is SNHLY and CDR2 is FYNNEI in the germline V gene. V lost 4 bases, J lost 2 bases, and 6 bases stayed unmatched. This CDR3 has 15 amino acids. In nucleotides, the CDR3 is TGTGCCAGCAGTGCGATAGCAGGGGGCAACTATGGCTACACCTTC. Its translation is CASSAIAGGNYGYTF.

V gene TRBV14 combines with J gene TRBJ2-3; perhaps TRBD2 as D (5 bases). The germline gives CDR1 SGHDN, CDR2 FVKESK. V lost 4 bases and J lost 3, with 8 bases in between. The CDR3 has 13 amino acids. The CDR3 DNA reads as TGTGCCAGCAGCCGATCGGGGACAGATACGCAGTATTTT. This encodes CASSRSGTDTQYF.

This chain uses TRBV7-9 with TRBJ2-5, with D possibly being TRBD1 (5 bases). The CDR3 contains 15 residues. The V gene's germline CDR1 is SEHNR and CDR2 FQNEAQ (reference sequence). The V gene lost 6 bases and the J gene lost 0 bases, with 14 bases spanning the gap. The CDR3 bases are TGTGCCAGCAGTACCGACCCGACAGACCAAGAGACCCAGTACTTC. It specifies CASSTDPTDQETQYF.